This is a list of T cell receptor beta chains from one sample in a study of CD8 T cells in ankylosing spondylitis. In TCRdb, the 5' RACE reads were re-called with MiXCR into one record per CDR3 protein. The table includes 400,000 or so distinct CDR3 sequences, 25% to 30% detected once. Material for sequencing was blood, either unsorted or a sorted T cell fraction (not recorded which). These receptors came from a male donor with ankylosing spondylitis. Both conserved end residues are part of each CDR3. A D gene is named only where the DNA matches it firmly. Clone size is shown for a subset of rows, as once, few, many or a class of expanded clone.

clone size: few; D gene: TRBD1; V gene: TRBV5-1; J gene: TRBJ1-5; CDR3 DNA: TGCGCCAGCAGCCTGGGGACAGGGGGCATCAATCAGCCCCAGCATTTT; CDR3 protein: CASSLGTGGINQPQHF
clone size: few; D gene: NA; V gene: TRBV10-3; J gene: TRBJ2-3; CDR3 DNA: TGTGCCATCAGTGTGGGCTATAGCGGCACAGATACGCAGTATTTT; CDR3 protein: CAISVGYSGTDTQYF
clone size: NA; D gene: TRBD2; V gene: TRBV24-1; J gene: TRBJ2-3; CDR3 DNA: TGTGCCACCAGTGATCCACTCCAGCGGGGTGTCACAGATACGCAGTATTTT; CDR3 protein: CATSDPLQRGVTDTQYF
clone size: NA; D gene: TRBD2; V gene: TRBV20-1; J gene: TRBJ2-1; CDR3 DNA: TGCAGTGCTAGTACTCCCAAAGGGACTAGCGGTTACAATGAGCAGTTCTTC; CDR3 protein: CSASTPKGTSGYNEQFF
clone size: NA; D gene: TRBD1; V gene: TRBV20-1; J gene: TRBJ2-2; CDR3 DNA: TGCAGTGCCGAGACAGGGGGTAGCACCGGGGAGCTGTTTTTT; CDR3 protein: CSAETGGSTGELFF
clone size: NA; D gene: NA; V gene: TRBV15; J gene: TRBJ1-2; CDR3 DNA: TGTGCCACCAGCAGAGATGGCAGGAACTATGGCTACACCTTC; CDR3 protein: CATSRDGRNYGYTF
clone size: few; D gene: NA; V gene: TRBV24-1; J gene: TRBJ1-1; CDR3 DNA: TGTGCCACCAGTGACCGTCAGGGTACGGCTTTCTTT; CDR3 protein: CATSDRQGTAFF
clone size: few; D gene: NA; V gene: TRBV2; J gene: TRBJ2-1; CDR3 DNA: TGTGCCAGCAGCCCAAGCGGGTTCACCTACAATGAGCAGTTCTTC; CDR3 protein: CASSPSGFTYNEQFF
clone size: few; D gene: NA; V gene: TRBV20-1; J gene: TRBJ2-7; CDR3 DNA: TGCAGTGCTAGAGGCGGCGGGGAACCGTACGAGCAGTACTTC; CDR3 protein: CSARGGGEPYEQYF
clone size: NA; D gene: TRBD1; V gene: TRBV5-1; J gene: TRBJ2-4; CDR3 DNA: TGCGCCAGCAGCGCAGGGGGCTCGGCCAAAAACATTCAGTACTTC; CDR3 protein: CASSAGGSAKNIQYF
clone size: few; D gene: NA; V gene: TRBV12-3/TRBV12-4; J gene: TRBJ2-3; CDR3 DNA: TGTGCCAGCAGTTTATTACAGTCCACGCAGTATTTT; CDR3 protein: CASSLLQSTQYF
clone size: NA; D gene: TRBD1; V gene: TRBV12-5; J gene: TRBJ2-2; CDR3 DNA: TGTGCTAGTGGTTCGACCCTCACAGGGGCGAACACCGGGGAGCTGTTTTTT; CDR3 protein: CASGSTLTGANTGELFF
clone size: NA; D gene: TRBD2; V gene: TRBV5-1; J gene: TRBJ2-7; CDR3 DNA: TGCGCCAGCACCCCCGGGGGGGTCCACGAGCAGTACTTC; CDR3 protein: CASTPGGVHEQYF
clone size: NA; D gene: NA; V gene: TRBV28; J gene: TRBJ1-5; CDR3 DNA: TGTGCCAGCAGTATCGCAGGGGCCCGGGGGATAGCCCAGCATTTT; CDR3 protein: CASSIAGARGIAQHF
clone size: NA; D gene: NA; V gene: TRBV13; J gene: TRBJ2-7; CDR3 DNA: TGTGCCAGCAGCCCTTCGCGGGGCTCCTACGAGCAGTACTTC; CDR3 protein: CASSPSRGSYEQYF
clone size: NA; D gene: NA; V gene: TRBV2; J gene: TRBJ2-6; CDR3 DNA: TGTGCCAGCAGTGAATCCCTAGGCTCTGGGGCCAACGTCCTGACTTTC; CDR3 protein: CASSESLGSGANVLTF
clone size: NA; D gene: TRBD1; V gene: TRBV20-1; J gene: TRBJ1-1; CDR3 DNA: TGCAGTGCTATCACAGGGGGCGCTACTGAAGCTTTCTTT; CDR3 protein: CSAITGGATEAFF
clone size: many; D gene: TRBD1; V gene: TRBV12-3/TRBV12-4; J gene: TRBJ2-7; CDR3 DNA: TGTGCCAGCAGTCTTAGGGACAGCACCTACGAGCAGTACTTC; CDR3 protein: CASSLRDSTYEQYF
clone size: NA; D gene: NA; V gene: TRBV29-1; J gene: TRBJ2-3; CDR3 DNA: TGCAGCGTTGGGGTTGGTGGCACAGATACGCAGTATTTT; CDR3 protein: CSVGVGGTDTQYF
clone size: NA; D gene: NA; V gene: TRBV20-1; J gene: TRBJ1-2; CDR3 DNA: TGCAGTGCTAGTGGTGCCAGCAACTATGGCTACACCTTC; CDR3 protein: CSASGASNYGYTF
clone size: few; D gene: NA; V gene: TRBV7-2; J gene: TRBJ1-3; CDR3 DNA: TGTGCCAGCAGCTTAGCAGGGGATGGAAACACCATATATTTT; CDR3 protein: CASSLAGDGNTIYF
clone size: few; D gene: TRBD2; V gene: TRBV12-5; J gene: TRBJ2-4; CDR3 DNA: TGTGCTAGTGGTTTGGCCTACACATCGGGAGGGGCTCTAGCCAAAAACATTCAGTACTTC; CDR3 protein: CASGLAYTSGGALAKNIQYF
clone size: few; D gene: NA; V gene: TRBV20-1; J gene: TRBJ2-1; CDR3 DNA: TGCAGTGCTAGAGATCCCGCAGAGGGGTTCGCGCAGTTCTTC; CDR3 protein: CSARDPAEGFAQFF
clone size: few; D gene: NA; V gene: TRBV3-1; J gene: TRBJ2-1; CDR3 DNA: TGTGCCAGCTCGTCGGGACCCCCCCATTACAATGAGCAGTTCTTC; CDR3 protein: CASSSGPPHYNEQFF
clone size: NA; D gene: NA; V gene: TRBV12-3/TRBV12-4; J gene: TRBJ1-2; CDR3 DNA: TGTGCCAGCACGATCGGGGGAGATTTGGGCTACACCTTC; CDR3 protein: CASTIGGDLGYTF
clone size: NA; D gene: TRBD2; V gene: TRBV20-1; J gene: TRBJ2-1; CDR3 DNA: TGCAGTGCTCCTAGCGGGGTCACGGGCTATGAGCAGTTCTTC; CDR3 protein: CSAPSGVTGYEQFF
clone size: NA; D gene: NA; V gene: TRBV7-9; J gene: TRBJ2-5; CDR3 DNA: TGTGCCAGCAGCCCTCCCCCCGGGACTGCAAAGGACCCGACCCAGTACTTC; CDR3 protein: CASSPPPGTAKDPTQYF
clone size: few; D gene: NA; V gene: TRBV4-2; J gene: TRBJ1-3; CDR3 DNA: TGTGCCAGCAGCCAACCCAGGACTACTGGAAACACCATATATTTT; CDR3 protein: CASSQPRTTGNTIYF
clone size: few; D gene: NA; V gene: TRBV2; J gene: TRBJ1-1; CDR3 DNA: TGTGCCAGCAGCTCAGGGATGAACACTGAAGCTTTCTTT; CDR3 protein: CASSSGMNTEAFF
clone size: NA; D gene: NA; V gene: TRBV12-3/TRBV12-4; J gene: TRBJ1-4; CDR3 DNA: TGTGCCAGCGGCCCTGGACAGCTAAATGAAAAACTGTTTTTT; CDR3 protein: CASGPGQLNEKLFF
clone size: once; D gene: NA; V gene: TRBV12-3/TRBV12-4; J gene: TRBJ2-1; CDR3 DNA: TGTGCCAGCAGTTTATCGGGTCCTGAGCAGTTCTTC; CDR3 protein: CASSLSGPEQFF
clone size: NA; D gene: TRBD2; V gene: TRBV30; J gene: TRBJ2-1; CDR3 DNA: TGTGCCCGCCGGACTAGCGGCTCAGACAATGAGCAGTTCTTC; CDR3 protein: CARRTSGSDNEQFF
clone size: few; D gene: NA; V gene: TRBV28; J gene: TRBJ1-2; CDR3 DNA: TGTGCCAGCACACTTGGGCAGACAAACTATGGCTACACCTTC; CDR3 protein: CASTLGQTNYGYTF
clone size: NA; D gene: NA; V gene: TRBV9; J gene: TRBJ1-1; CDR3 DNA: TGTGCCAGCAGCGTACTTCACCGAGGGAACACTGAAGCTTTCTTT; CDR3 protein: CASSVLHRGNTEAFF
clone size: few; D gene: TRBD1; V gene: TRBV5-1; J gene: TRBJ1-1; CDR3 DNA: TGCGCCAGCAGCTTGGGGGACAGGGTTTTCACTGAAGCTTTCTTT; CDR3 protein: CASSLGDRVFTEAFF
clone size: NA; D gene: TRBD2; V gene: TRBV12-3/TRBV12-4; J gene: TRBJ2-2; CDR3 DNA: TGTGCCAGCAGTTTAGGGCTAGCGGTAGGCACCGGGGAGCTGTTTTTT; CDR3 protein: CASSLGLAVGTGELFF
clone size: NA; D gene: NA; V gene: TRBV5-5; J gene: TRBJ2-5; CDR3 DNA: TGTGCCAGCAGCTTCCCCCGTGCCGAGACCCAGTACTTC; CDR3 protein: CASSFPRAETQYF
clone size: NA; D gene: TRBD1; V gene: TRBV12-5; J gene: TRBJ1-1; CDR3 DNA: TGTGCTAGTGGTTTGAGCACAGGGGGGGACACTGAAGCTTTCTTT; CDR3 protein: CASGLSTGGDTEAFF
clone size: NA; D gene: TRBD2; V gene: TRBV4-2; J gene: TRBJ2-1; CDR3 DNA: TGTGCCAGCAGCCAAGATGGGACTAGCGGCTACAATGAGCAGTTCTTC; CDR3 protein: CASSQDGTSGYNEQFF
clone size: NA; D gene: NA; V gene: TRBV4-1; J gene: TRBJ2-5; CDR3 DNA: TGCGCCAGCAGCCAAGGAACCGGGACGCATGGAGAGACCCAGTACTTC; CDR3 protein: CASSQGTGTHGETQYF
clone size: few; D gene: NA; V gene: TRBV11-2; J gene: TRBJ1-5; CDR3 DNA: TGTGCCAGCAGCGTAAATGAGGAGCAGCCCCAGCATTTT; CDR3 protein: CASSVNEEQPQHF
clone size: NA; D gene: NA; V gene: TRBV6-2/TRBV6-3; J gene: TRBJ2-2; CDR3 DNA: TGTGCCAGCGGGCTTTTAAACACCGGGGAGCTGTTTTTT; CDR3 protein: CASGLLNTGELFF
clone size: NA; D gene: TRBD2; V gene: TRBV18; J gene: TRBJ2-7; CDR3 DNA: TGTGCCAGCTCACCAGGGACTAGCGGGGGCGAGCAGTACTTC; CDR3 protein: CASSPGTSGGEQYF
clone size: few; D gene: TRBD1; V gene: TRBV7-8; J gene: TRBJ2-3; CDR3 DNA: TGTGCCAGCAGGGCAGGGGGAGCAGATACGCAGTATTTT; CDR3 protein: CASRAGGADTQYF
clone size: NA; D gene: TRBD1; V gene: TRBV5-1; J gene: TRBJ2-1; CDR3 DNA: TGCGCCAGCACCATTGACAGGGGGATTCGGGATGAGCAGTTCTTC; CDR3 protein: CASTIDRGIRDEQFF
clone size: few; D gene: TRBD1; V gene: TRBV24-1; J gene: TRBJ2-1; CDR3 DNA: TGTGCCACCAGTGAGTACAGGGGCGATGAGCAGTTCTTC; CDR3 protein: CATSEYRGDEQFF
clone size: many; D gene: NA; V gene: TRBV7-8; J gene: TRBJ1-6; CDR3 DNA: TGTGCCAGCAGCTCCACCACACGGGGATCACCCCTCCACTTT; CDR3 protein: CASSSTTRGSPLHF
clone size: NA; D gene: NA; V gene: TRBV2; J gene: TRBJ2-7; CDR3 DNA: TGTGCCAGCAGTGAATATTCCGAGCAGTACTTC; CDR3 protein: CASSEYSEQYF
clone size: NA; D gene: NA; V gene: TRBV20-1; J gene: TRBJ1-2; CDR3 DNA: TGCAGTGTCCCGCAGGGAGCAGGTGGCTACACCTTC; CDR3 protein: CSVPQGAGGYTF
clone size: NA; D gene: NA; V gene: TRBV20-1; J gene: TRBJ2-7; CDR3 DNA: TGCAGTGCTAGAGTGAGCCCCAGGGGTGGCGAGCAGTACTTC; CDR3 protein: CSARVSPRGGEQYF
clone size: NA; D gene: NA; V gene: TRBV7-9; J gene: TRBJ1-3; CDR3 DNA: TGTGCCAGCAGCCCCTCCGCCGGACGTCCCTCTGGAAACACCATATATTTT; CDR3 protein: CASSPSAGRPSGNTIYF
clone size: few; D gene: NA; V gene: TRBV7-2; J gene: TRBJ1-1; CDR3 DNA: TGTGCCAGCAGCTTAAATCTTGTGGGGGCGCGGTCTGAAGCTTTCTTT; CDR3 protein: CASSLNLVGARSEAFF
clone size: few; D gene: TRBD1; V gene: TRBV5-6; J gene: TRBJ2-5; CDR3 DNA: TGTGCCAGCAGCTGGACAGGAGAGACCCAGTACTTC; CDR3 protein: CASSWTGETQYF
clone size: once; D gene: NA; V gene: TRBV18; J gene: TRBJ2-5; CDR3 DNA: TGTGCCAGCTCACCAAAGGGAAGTGAGACCCAGTACTTC; CDR3 protein: CASSPKGSETQYF
clone size: few; D gene: NA; V gene: TRBV28; J gene: TRBJ1-3; CDR3 DNA: TGTGCCAGCAGCCCGGGCCCAGTCTCTGGAAACACCATATATTTT; CDR3 protein: CASSPGPVSGNTIYF
clone size: many; D gene: TRBD2; V gene: TRBV6-2/TRBV6-3; J gene: TRBJ2-1; CDR3 DNA: TGTGCCAGCAGTTACCATCTAGCGGGAGGTTACAATGAGCAGTTCTTC; CDR3 protein: CASSYHLAGGYNEQFF
clone size: NA; D gene: NA; V gene: TRBV7-2; J gene: TRBJ2-7; CDR3 DNA: TGTGCCAGCAGCCTGCAAAGGGGCCTATACGAGCAGTACTTC; CDR3 protein: CASSLQRGLYEQYF